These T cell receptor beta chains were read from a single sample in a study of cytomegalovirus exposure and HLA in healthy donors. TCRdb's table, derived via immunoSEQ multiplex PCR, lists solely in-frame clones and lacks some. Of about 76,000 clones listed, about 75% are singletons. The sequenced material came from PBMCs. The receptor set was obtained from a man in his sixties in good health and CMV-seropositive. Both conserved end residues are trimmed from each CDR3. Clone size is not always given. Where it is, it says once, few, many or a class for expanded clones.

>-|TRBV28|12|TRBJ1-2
ASRTGQGDYGYT
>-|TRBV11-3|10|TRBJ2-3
ASSQVPDTQY
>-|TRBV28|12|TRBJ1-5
ASSSQGDDQPQH
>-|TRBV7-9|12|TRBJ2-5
ASSTGLMRETQY
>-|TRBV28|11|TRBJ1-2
ASNFGANYGYT
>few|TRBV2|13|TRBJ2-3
ASTGGGGNTDTQY
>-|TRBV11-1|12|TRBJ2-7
ASSSGTSGYEQY
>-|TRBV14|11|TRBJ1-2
ASSQDLVGGYT
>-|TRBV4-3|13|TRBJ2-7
ASSQAPLSSYGQY
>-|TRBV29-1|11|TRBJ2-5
SVDGTIQETQY
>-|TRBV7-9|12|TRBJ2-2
ASSLAGLDGELF
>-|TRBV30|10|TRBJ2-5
AWKAGGETQY
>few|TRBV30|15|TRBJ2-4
AWSGVVAGVAKNIQY
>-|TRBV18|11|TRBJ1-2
ASSLTGDYGYT
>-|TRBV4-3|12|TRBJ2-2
ASSQDPRTGELF
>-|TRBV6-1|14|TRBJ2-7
ASSETGYRISYEQY
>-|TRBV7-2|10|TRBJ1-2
ASSGRGYGYT
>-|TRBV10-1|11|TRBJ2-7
ASSESTRGWQY
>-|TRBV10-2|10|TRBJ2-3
ASSENRATQY
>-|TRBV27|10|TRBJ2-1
ASSPDYNEQF
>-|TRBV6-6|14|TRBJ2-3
ASIYGVRQGKYTGA
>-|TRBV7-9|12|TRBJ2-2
ASSLVARTGELF
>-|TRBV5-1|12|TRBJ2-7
ASSPTSGGYEQY
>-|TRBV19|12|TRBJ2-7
ASSIYGTAYEQY
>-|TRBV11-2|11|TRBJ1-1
ASSKGIHREAF
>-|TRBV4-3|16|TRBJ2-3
ASSQVIAGGLATDTQY
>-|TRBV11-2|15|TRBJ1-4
ASSLEIRAGAREKLF
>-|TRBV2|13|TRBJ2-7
ASNQQGDTSYEQY
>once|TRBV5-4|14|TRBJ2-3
ASSLGSAGFTDTQY
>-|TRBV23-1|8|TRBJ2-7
ASRGGEQY
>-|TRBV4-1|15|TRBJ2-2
ASSASGQTLNTGELF
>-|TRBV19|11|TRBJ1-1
ASRQVRNTEAF
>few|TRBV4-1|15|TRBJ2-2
ASSPGSLGVGTGELF
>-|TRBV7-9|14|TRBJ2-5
ASSPARDRFVETQY
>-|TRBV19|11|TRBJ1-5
ASSIAGGQPQH
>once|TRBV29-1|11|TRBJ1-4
SANQATNEKLF
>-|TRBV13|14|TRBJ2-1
ASSSRGGGAHNEQF
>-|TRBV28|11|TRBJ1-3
ASWGVPGNTIY
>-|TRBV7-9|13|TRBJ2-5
ASSINGGVGKTQY
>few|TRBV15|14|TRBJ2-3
ATSRAPQRGADTQY
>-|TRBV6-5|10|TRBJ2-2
ASAFRTGELF
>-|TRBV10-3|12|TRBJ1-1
AISPERGRTEAF
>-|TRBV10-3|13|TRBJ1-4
AISESGPQGGKLF
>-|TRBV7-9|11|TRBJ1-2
ASSPTGNYGYT
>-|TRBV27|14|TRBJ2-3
ASRISGAYMTDTQY
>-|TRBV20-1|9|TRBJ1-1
SAYRTAAAF
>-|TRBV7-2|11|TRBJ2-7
ASSSLRGYEQY
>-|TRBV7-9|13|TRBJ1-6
SSSPPGQGNSPLH
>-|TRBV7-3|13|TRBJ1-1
ASSLTGEYSTEAF
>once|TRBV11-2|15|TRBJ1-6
ASSPGGVLSYNSPLH